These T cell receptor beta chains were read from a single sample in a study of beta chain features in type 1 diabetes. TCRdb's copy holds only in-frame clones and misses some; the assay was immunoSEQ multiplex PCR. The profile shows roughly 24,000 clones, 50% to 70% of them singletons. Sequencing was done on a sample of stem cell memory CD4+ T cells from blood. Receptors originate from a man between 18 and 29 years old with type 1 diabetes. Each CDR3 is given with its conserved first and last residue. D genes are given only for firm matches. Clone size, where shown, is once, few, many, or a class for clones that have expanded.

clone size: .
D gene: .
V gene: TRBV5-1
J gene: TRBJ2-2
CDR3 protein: CASTGNLGTGELFF
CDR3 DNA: TGCGCCAGCACGGGAAACTTGGGCACCGGGGAGCTGTTTTTT

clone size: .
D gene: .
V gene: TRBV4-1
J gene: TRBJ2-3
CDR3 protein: CASSQPGTQYF
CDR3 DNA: TGCGCCAGCAGCCAACCCGGGACGCAGTATTTT

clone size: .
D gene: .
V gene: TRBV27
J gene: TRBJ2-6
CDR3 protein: CASKEAGAGANVLTF
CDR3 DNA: TGTGCCAGCAAAGAGGCAGGGGCTGGGGCCAACGTCCTGACTTTC

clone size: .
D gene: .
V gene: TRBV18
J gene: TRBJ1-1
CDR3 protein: CASSSDSRFAAFF
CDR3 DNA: TGTGCCAGCTCCTCGGACAGCAGATTTGCAGCTTTCTTT

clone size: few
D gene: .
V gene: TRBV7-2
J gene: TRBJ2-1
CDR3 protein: CASSAPETTYRLSYNEQFF
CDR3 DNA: TGTGCCAGCAGCGCCCCCGAAACTACTTACAGGCTCTCCTACAATGAACAGTTCTTC

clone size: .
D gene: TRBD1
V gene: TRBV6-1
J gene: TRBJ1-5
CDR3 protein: CASSETGGNNQPQHF
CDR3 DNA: TGTGCCAGCAGTGAGACAGGGGGTAACAATCAGCCCCAGCATTTT

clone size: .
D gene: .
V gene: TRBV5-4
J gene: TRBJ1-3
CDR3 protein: CASNFRGTGNTIYF
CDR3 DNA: TGTGCCAGCAACTTTCGGGGAACCGGAAACACCATATATTTT

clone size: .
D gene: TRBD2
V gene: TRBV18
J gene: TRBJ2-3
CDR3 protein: CASSPARGGTDTQYF
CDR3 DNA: TGTGCCAGCTCACCAGCCCGGGGGGGCACAGATACGCAGTATTTT

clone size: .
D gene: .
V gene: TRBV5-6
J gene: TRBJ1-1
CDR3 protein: CASSLTLNTEAFF
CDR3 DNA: TGTGCCAGCAGCTTAACTCTGAACACTGAAGCTTTCTTT

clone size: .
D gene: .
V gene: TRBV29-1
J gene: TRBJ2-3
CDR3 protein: CSVGGLDGDTQYF
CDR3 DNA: TGCAGCGTTGGGGGCTTAGACGGGGATACGCAGTATTTT

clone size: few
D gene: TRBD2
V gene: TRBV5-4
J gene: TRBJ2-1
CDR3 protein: CASSPAGTSGSYEQFF
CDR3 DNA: TGTGCCAGCAGCCCAGCCGGGACTAGCGGGAGCTATGAGCAGTTCTTC

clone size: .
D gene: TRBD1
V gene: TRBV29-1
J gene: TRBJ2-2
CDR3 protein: CSVGGTGGNTGELFF
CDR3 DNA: TGCAGCGTTGGAGGGACAGGGGGCAACACCGGGGAGCTGTTTTTT

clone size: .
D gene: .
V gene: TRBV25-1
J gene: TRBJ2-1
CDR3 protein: CASSDPRAYNNEQFF
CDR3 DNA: TGTGCCAGCAGTGACCCGCGGGCCTACAACAATGAGCAGTTCTTC

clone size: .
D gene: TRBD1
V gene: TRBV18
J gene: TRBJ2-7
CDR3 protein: CASSPSGTGGNEQYF
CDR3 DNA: TGTGCCAGCTCACCATCCGGGACAGGGGGCAACGAGCAGTACTTC

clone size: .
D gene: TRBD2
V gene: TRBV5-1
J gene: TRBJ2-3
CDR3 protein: CASRLAGGLGDTQYF
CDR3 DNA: TGCGCCAGCAGACTAGCGGGAGGGCTGGGAGATACGCAGTATTTT

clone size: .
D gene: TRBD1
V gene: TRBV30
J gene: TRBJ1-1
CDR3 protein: CAWRGQALEAFF
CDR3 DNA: TGTGCCTGGAGGGGACAGGCGCTTGAAGCTTTCTTT

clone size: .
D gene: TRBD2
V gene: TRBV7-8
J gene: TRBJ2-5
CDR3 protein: CASGGTSLETQYF
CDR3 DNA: TGTGCCAGCGGAGGGACTAGCTTGGAGACCCAGTACTTC

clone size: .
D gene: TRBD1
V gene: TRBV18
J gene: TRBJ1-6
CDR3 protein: CASSPGTGTRKSPLHF
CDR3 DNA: TGTGCCAGCTCACCCGGGACAGGGACGAGGAAGTCACCCCTCCACTTT

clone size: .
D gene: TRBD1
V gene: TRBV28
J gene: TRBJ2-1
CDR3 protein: CASSYPGQGVGNEQFF
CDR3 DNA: TGTGCCAGCAGTTACCCAGGACAGGGGGTTGGGAATGAGCAGTTCTTC

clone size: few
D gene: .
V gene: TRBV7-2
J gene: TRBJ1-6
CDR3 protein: CASSFSGLLNSPLHF
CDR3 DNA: TGTGCCAGCAGCTTTAGCGGCCTGTTAAATTCACCCCTCCACTTT

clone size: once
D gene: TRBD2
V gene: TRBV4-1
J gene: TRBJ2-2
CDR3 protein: CASRQRVGGLRTGELFF
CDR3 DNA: TGCGCCAGCAGGCAAAGGGTGGGGGGGTTGCGAACCGGGGAGCTGTTTTTT

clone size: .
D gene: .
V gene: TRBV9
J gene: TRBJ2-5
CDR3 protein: CASSARSGETQYF
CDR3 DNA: TGTGCCAGCAGCGCTAGAAGCGGGGAGACCCAGTACTTC

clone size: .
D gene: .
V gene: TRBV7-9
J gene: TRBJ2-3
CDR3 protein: CASSSVTDTQYF
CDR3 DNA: TGTGCCAGCAGCTCAGTGACAGATACGCAGTATTTT

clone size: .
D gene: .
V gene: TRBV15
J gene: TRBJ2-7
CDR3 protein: CATSLWGDEQYF
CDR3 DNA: TGTGCCACCAGCTTGTGGGGGGACGAGCAGTACTTC

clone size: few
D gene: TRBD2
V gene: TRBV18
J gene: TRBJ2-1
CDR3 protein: CASSPPGGSKNEQFF
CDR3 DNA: TGTGCCAGCTCACCACCAGGCGGGAGTAAGAATGAGCAGTTCTTC

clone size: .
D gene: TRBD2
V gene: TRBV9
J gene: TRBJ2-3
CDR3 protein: CASSVTWGTSGGRTDTQYF
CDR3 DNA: TGTGCCAGCAGCGTAACGTGGGGGACTAGCGGGGGACGCACAGATACGCAGTATTTT

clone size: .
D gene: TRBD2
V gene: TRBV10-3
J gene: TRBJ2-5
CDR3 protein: CAIKREGETQYF
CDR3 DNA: TGTGCCATCAAGCGGGAGGGAGAGACCCAGTACTTC

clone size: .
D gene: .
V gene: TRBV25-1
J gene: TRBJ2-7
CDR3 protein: CASRGGVVGFHEQYF
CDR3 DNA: TGTGCCAGCAGGGGGGGTGTTGTGGGGTTCCACGAGCAGTACTTC

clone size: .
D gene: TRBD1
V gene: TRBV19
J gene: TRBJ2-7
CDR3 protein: CASSLGQVWTTEEQYF
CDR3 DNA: TGTGCCAGTAGTCTAGGACAGGTCTGGACGACGGAGGAGCAGTACTTC

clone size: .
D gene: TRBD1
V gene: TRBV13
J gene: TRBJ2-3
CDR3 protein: CASSTRTGGITDTQYF
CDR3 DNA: TGTGCCAGCAGCACACGGACAGGGGGAATCACAGATACGCAGTATTTT

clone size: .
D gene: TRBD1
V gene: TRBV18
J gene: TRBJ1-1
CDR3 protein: CASSRLGQGGNTEAFF
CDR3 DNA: TGTGCCAGCTCCCGACTGGGACAGGGGGGGAACACTGAAGCTTTCTTT

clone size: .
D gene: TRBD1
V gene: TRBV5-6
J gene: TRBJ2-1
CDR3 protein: CASSLTGGYYNEQFF
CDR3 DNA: TGTGCCAGCAGCCTGACAGGGGGATACTACAATGAGCAGTTCTTC

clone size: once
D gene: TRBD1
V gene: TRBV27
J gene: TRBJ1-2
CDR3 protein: CASSWTGTGGGYGYTF
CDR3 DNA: TGTGCCAGCAGTTGGACTGGGACAGGGGGCGGCTATGGCTACACCTTC

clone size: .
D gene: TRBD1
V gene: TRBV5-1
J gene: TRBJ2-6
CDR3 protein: CASSSLPGQGAGANVLTF
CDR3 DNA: TGCGCCAGCAGCTCATTACCGGGACAGGGGGCCGGGGCCAACGTCCTGACTTTC

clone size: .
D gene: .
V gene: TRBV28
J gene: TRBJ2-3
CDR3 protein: CASSLLAGLRTDTQYF
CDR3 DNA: TGTGCCAGCAGTTTATTGGCAGGGTTAAGGACAGATACGCAGTATTTT

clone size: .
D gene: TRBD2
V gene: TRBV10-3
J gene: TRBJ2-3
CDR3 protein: CASQRERTDTQYF
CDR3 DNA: TGTGCCAGCCAGCGGGAGAGGACAGATACGCAGTATTTT

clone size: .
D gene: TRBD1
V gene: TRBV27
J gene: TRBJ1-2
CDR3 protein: CASRPSQTGGYGYTF
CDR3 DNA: TGTGCCAGCAGACCATCCCAGACAGGGGGCTATGGCTACACCTTC

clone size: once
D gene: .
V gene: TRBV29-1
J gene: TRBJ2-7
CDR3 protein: CSVGADTYEQYF
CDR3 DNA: TGCAGCGTTGGGGCAGATACCTACGAGCAGTACTTC

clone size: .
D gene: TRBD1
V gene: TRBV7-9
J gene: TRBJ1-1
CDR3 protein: CASSEGQGGAEAFF
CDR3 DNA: TGTGCCAGCAGCGAGGGACAGGGGGGGGCTGAAGCTTTCTTT

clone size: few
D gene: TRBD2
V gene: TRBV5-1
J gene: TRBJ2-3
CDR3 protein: CASSLTSGTDTQYF
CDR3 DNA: TGCGCCAGCAGCTTGACTAGCGGAACAGATACGCAGTATTTT

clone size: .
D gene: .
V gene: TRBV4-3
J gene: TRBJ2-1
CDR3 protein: CASSQEPPHRSAYNEQFF
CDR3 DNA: TGCGCCAGCAGCCAAGAACCCCCCCATCGGAGTGCCTACAATGAGCAGTTCTTC

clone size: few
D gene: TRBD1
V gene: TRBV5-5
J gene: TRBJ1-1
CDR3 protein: CASSERQGRDTEAFF
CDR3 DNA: TGTGCCAGCAGCGAAAGACAGGGCCGGGACACTGAAGCTTTCTTT

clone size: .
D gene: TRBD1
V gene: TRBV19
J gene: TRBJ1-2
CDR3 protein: CATGQGPNYGYTF
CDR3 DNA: TGTGCCACGGGACAGGGTCCTAACTATGGCTACACCTTC

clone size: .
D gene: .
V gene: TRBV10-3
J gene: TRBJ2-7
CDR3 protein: CAIGPRTGEQYF
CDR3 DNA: TGTGCCATCGGACCAAGAACAGGCGAGCAGTACTTC

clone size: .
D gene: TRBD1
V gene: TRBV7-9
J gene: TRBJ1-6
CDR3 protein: CASSSTGGSPLHF
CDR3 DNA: TGTGCCAGCAGCTCCACAGGGGGATCACCCCTCCACTTT

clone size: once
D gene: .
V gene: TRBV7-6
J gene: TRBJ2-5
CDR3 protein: CASSLAKQGQTQYF
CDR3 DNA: TGTGCCAGCAGCTTAGCGAAACAGGGACAGACCCAGTACTTC

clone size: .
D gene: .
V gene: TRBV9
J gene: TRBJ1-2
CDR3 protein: CASSVVRGYGYTF
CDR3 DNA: TGTGCCAGCAGCGTAGTCAGGGGCTATGGCTACACCTTC

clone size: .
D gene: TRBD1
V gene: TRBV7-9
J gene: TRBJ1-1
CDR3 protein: CASSLLTGGVTEAFF
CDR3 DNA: TGTGCCAGCAGCTTATTAACAGGGGGCGTAACTGAAGCTTTCTTT

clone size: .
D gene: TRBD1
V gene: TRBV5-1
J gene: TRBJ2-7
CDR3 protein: CASSLDPGQGYEQYF
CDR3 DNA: TGCGCCAGCAGCCTCGACCCGGGACAGGGCTACGAGCAGTACTTC